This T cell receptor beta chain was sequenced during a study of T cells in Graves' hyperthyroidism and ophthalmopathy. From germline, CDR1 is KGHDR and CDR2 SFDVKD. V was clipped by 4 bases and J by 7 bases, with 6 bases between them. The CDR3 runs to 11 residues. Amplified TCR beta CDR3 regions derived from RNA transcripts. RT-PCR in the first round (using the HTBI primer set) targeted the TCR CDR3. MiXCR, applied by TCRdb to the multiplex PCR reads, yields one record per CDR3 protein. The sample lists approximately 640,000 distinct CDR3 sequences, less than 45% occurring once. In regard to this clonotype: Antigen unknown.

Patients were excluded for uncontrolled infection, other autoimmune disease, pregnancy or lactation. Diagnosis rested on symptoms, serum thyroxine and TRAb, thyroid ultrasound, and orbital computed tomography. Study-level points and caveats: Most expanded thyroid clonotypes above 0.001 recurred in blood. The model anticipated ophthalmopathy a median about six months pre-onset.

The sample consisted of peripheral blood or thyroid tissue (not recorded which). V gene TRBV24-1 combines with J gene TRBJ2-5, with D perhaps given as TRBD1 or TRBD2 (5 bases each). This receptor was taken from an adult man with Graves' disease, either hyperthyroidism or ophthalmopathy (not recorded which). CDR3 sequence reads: CATSDGTTQYF. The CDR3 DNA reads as TGTGCCACCAGTGACGGGACGACCCAGTACTTC.